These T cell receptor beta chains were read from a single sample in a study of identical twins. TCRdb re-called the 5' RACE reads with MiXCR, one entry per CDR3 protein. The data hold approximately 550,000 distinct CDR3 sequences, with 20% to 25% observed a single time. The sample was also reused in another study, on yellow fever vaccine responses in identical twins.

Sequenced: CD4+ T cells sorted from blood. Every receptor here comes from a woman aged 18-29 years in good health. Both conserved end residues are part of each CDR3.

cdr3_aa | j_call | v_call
CASSQLRVTYNQQFF | TRBJ2-1 | TRBV3-1
CASSQGDRGRTEAFF | TRBJ1-1 | TRBV3-1
CASSSTGGAVNEQFF | TRBJ2-1 | TRBV5-1
CASASLNTEAFF | TRBJ1-1 | TRBV6-1
CASSGGLAGVGETQYF | TRBJ2-5 | TRBV12-3/TRBV12-4
CASCPGGRKSQETQYF | TRBJ2-5 | TRBV12-3/TRBV12-4
CASTPGTDSYEQYF | TRBJ2-7 | TRBV5-1
CASSLRDANQPQHF | TRBJ1-5 | TRBV7-2
CSARDWLAGNTDTQYF | TRBJ2-3 | TRBV20-1
CAISSKRETTDTQYF | TRBJ2-3 | TRBV10-3
CATLQVNAPYGYTF | TRBJ1-2 | TRBV19
CASTNQANSGNTIYF | TRBJ1-3 | TRBV3-1
CASSEAGGGTEAFF | TRBJ1-1 | TRBV6-1
CSARDGGRGTGELFF | TRBJ2-2 | TRBV20-1
CASSPPSQGAEGYTF | TRBJ1-2 | TRBV18
CASGTSGLHTDTQYF | TRBJ2-3 | TRBV28
CASSLRENNNEQFF | TRBJ2-1 | TRBV27
CASRKTGSGDTQYF | TRBJ2-3 | TRBV27
CATSDSGGQGEQFF | TRBJ2-1 | TRBV24-1
CASSVQGAQNTEAFF | TRBJ1-1 | TRBV7-9
CASSYGGVSTDTQYF | TRBJ2-3 | TRBV6-2/TRBV6-3
CASGWGTEAFF | TRBJ1-1 | TRBV10-1
CSVPNPREGFWTQYF | TRBJ2-5 | TRBV29-1
CASSQQGANTGELFF | TRBJ2-2 | TRBV3-1
CASSGRTVEEETQYF | TRBJ2-5 | TRBV25-1
CSATARGEQFF | TRBJ2-1 | TRBV20-1
CASSLDRVNEQFF | TRBJ2-1 | TRBV12-3/TRBV12-4
CASTPRGTSGSETQYF | TRBJ2-5 | TRBV19
CASSYPGQGRAEAFF | TRBJ1-1 | TRBV7-9
CASSSSWSYNEQFF | TRBJ2-1 | TRBV7-6
CASSETGGQPQHF | TRBJ1-5 | TRBV2
CATSATSGRRETQYF | TRBJ2-5 | TRBV24-1
CASSFRGVDIQYF | TRBJ2-4 | TRBV28
CASSRQGGSPLHF | TRBJ1-6 | TRBV12-3/TRBV12-4
CASSRTSSDTQYF | TRBJ2-3 | TRBV7-3
CATGAGHTDTQYF | TRBJ2-3 | TRBV24-1
CASSQEGGGGTDTQYF | TRBJ2-3 | TRBV4-1
CASSPWPQETQYF | TRBJ2-5 | TRBV5-1
CALDLRGGAYGYTF | TRBJ1-2 | TRBV7-9
CASSMREVGTGELFF | TRBJ2-2 | TRBV19
CASSLEIRVDKNIQYF | TRBJ2-4 | TRBV7-2
CASSLEPTLAKNIQYF | TRBJ2-4 | TRBV5-1
CASSMQDGGKDTQYF | TRBJ2-3 | TRBV5-1
CASSPRSKSTGEQYF | TRBJ2-7 | TRBV18
CASSYGTSGDEQFF | TRBJ2-1 | TRBV6-5
CATRDNYNEQFF | TRBJ2-1 | TRBV24-1
CASSYFGGTTDTQYF | TRBJ2-3 | TRBV6-5
CASSKVTSLEPYQETQYF | TRBJ2-5 | TRBV21-1
CATSRSIAGGLYEQYF | TRBJ2-7 | TRBV15
CASSSLEGQPQHF | TRBJ1-5 | TRBV12-3/TRBV12-4
CATSAHRETDTQYF | TRBJ2-3 | TRBV24-1
CATSRDLTGELFF | TRBJ2-2 | TRBV15
CASSRGVGEETQYF | TRBJ2-5 | TRBV7-9
CASSLPGTGYNEQFF | TRBJ2-1 | TRBV5-1
CASSRGTMNTEAFF | TRBJ1-1 | TRBV12-3/TRBV12-4
CAISGLAGGSYNEQFF | TRBJ2-1 | TRBV10-3
CSARDLRNQKNTEAFF | TRBJ1-1 | TRBV20-1
CSANLGQLGPNEQFF | TRBJ2-1 | TRBV20-1